Below are 18 T cell receptor beta chains sequenced from a single sample in a study of control samples from healthy donors and cancer patients (dated by TCRdb to 2019 to 2021). The library was obtained by the immunoSEQ multiplex PCR assay. TCRdb stores this immuneACCESS table with in-frame sequences only. Part of the clones is absent; in the studies checked, under half of the shortfall reflects unresolved V genes, and no reason is known for the rest. The sample contains approximately 99,000 clones, almost 85% of them found a single time. The biggest ten clones account for approximately 7% of the sample. Sample: blood. These receptors all stem from a young man in good health.

This clone was seen a few times. This chain joins TRBV7-8 and TRBJ2-5; perhaps TRBD1 as D (5 bases). The CDR3 consists of 18 residues. Germline V gene data show CDR1 as SGHVS and CDR2 as FQNEAQ. The V gene lost 2 bases and the J gene lost 4 bases, with 23 bases spanning the gap. The CDR3 bases are TGTGCCAGCAGCTTATACGTAGGGGCTGGGGTCCCTCGAGAGACCCAGTACTTC. This sequence encodes CASSLYVGAGVPRETQYF.

V is TRBV5-1 and J is TRBJ2-1; 8 bases are a match to TRBD1. Trimming at V came to 2 bases and at J to 7 bases, leaving 8 bases not matched to a gene. The CDR3 spans 15 residues. The germline gives CDR1 SGHRS, CDR2 YFSETQ. The CDR3 is CASSFIGQGGNEQFF. Here the CDR3 DNA reads TGCGCCAGCAGCTTTATTGGACAGGGTGGAAATGAGCAGTTCTTC.

This clone was counted only a few times. This chain uses TRBV19 with TRBJ1-1; no reliable D call. The CDR3 spans 13 residues. Trimming stripped 5 bases from V and 1 base from J, with 8 bases between. Germline CDR1 reads LNHDA; CDR2 reads SQIVND (reference sequence). As DNA, the CDR3 is TGTGCCAGTAGTCACCCTGGGAACACTGAAGCTTTCTTT. Translation gives CASSHPGNTEAFF.

This chain links TRBV5-4 with TRBJ2-7, with 10 positions matching TRBD1. V shed 4 bases, J shed 0 bases, and the junction held 7 bases outside the gene matches. The CDR3 is made up of 16 amino acids. Germline V gene sequence: CDR1 SGHNT, CDR2 YYREEE (reference sequence). CDR3 sequence (DNA): TGTGCCAGCAGCCCTCCGGGACAGGGGAGCTCCTACGAGCAGTACTTC. It specifies CASSPPGQGSSYEQYF.

There are many counts of this clone. This chain connects TRBV9 to TRBJ2-5, with TRBD1 matching over 7 bases. There are 15 residues in the CDR3. Losses at the gene ends were 2 bases for V and 2 bases for J; bases not matched to a gene: 6. Germline V gene data show CDR1 as SGDLS and CDR2 as YYNGEE. The CDR3 sequence is CASSVKTGSQETQYF. CDR3 nucleotide sequence: TGTGCCAGCAGCGTCAAGACAGGGTCGCAAGAGACCCAGTACTTC.

This clone has a single count. V and J are TRBV6-2 or TRBV6-3 and TRBJ1-2; 8 bases are a match to TRBD1. Trimming cost V 5 bases and J 8 bases; bases outside gene matches: 7. Germline lookup yields CDR1 MNHEY and CDR2 SVGEGT. This CDR3 is built from 13 residues. This CDR3 reads CASSISGGRGYTF. CDR3 nucleotide sequence: TGTGCCAGCAGTATATCAGGGGGCCGGGGCTACACCTTC.

The genes are TRBV12-5 and TRBJ1-2; a weak D match, TRBD1 (5 bases). The germline CDR1 and CDR2 sequences are LGHNT and FRNRAP. V lost 5 bases to trimming and J lost 0 bases, with 16 bases between them. CDR3 length: 16 amino acids. The CDR3 sequence is CASGPTLREPNYGYTF. CDR3 sequence (DNA): TGTGCTAGTGGTCCTACACTCAGGGAACCTAACTATGGCTACACCTTC.

The V and J genes are TRBV6-2 or TRBV6-3 and TRBJ2-5; maybe TRBD2 (6 bases). Germline CDR1 MNHEY, CDR2 SVGEGT. This CDR3 comprises 13 residues. With 6 bases removed from V and 4 bases from J, the gap between germline ends came to 12 bases. For the CDR3, the DNA is TGTGCCAGCAGCTCAACAGCGGGAGAGACCCAGTACTTC. Translation: CASSSTAGETQYF.

J is TRBJ2-2 and V is TRBV24-1; D tentatively reads TRBD1 or TRBD2 (5 bases each). CDR3 length: 12 residues. Trimming shortened V by 5 bases and J by 11 bases, and 11 bases separated the two germline ends. The germline CDR1 and CDR2 sequences are KGHDR and SFDVKD. This CDR3 is CATSARDGELFF. DNA for the CDR3: TGTGCCACCAGTGCCCGGGACGGCGAGCTGTTTTTT.

The CDR3 sequence is CASSSTAGGPTGELFF. DNA for the CDR3: TGTGCCAGCAGCTCAACTGCGGGGGGGCCAACCGGGGAGCTGTTTTTT. The chain links TRBV7-2 to TRBJ2-2, with 9 positions matching TRBD2. The germline CDR1 and CDR2 sequences are SGHTA and FQGNSA. V lost 4 bases, J lost 5 bases, and 8 bases stayed unmatched. CDR3 length: 16 residues.

The chain links TRBV28 to TRBJ1-1; tentative D call: TRBD1 (5 bases). The germline V gene encodes CDR1 MDHEN and CDR2 SYDVKM. The CDR3 is 18 residues long. V lost 1 base and J lost 3, with 21 bases in between. For the CDR3, the DNA is TGTGCCAGCAGTTTATTCCCTCGGCAGGGACCTTCGGACACTGAAGCTTTCTTT. This encodes CASSLFPRQGPSDTEAFF.

The chain joins TRBV28 to TRBJ1-2, with D unresolved. The CDR3 covers 14 residues. Trimming removed 3 bases from V and 4 bases from J, with 12 bases in between. Looked up from germline, CDR1 is MDHEN and CDR2 is SYDVKM. The CDR3 is CASSFQRISYGYTF. CDR3 DNA sequence: TGTGCCAGCAGTTTCCAAAGGATTAGCTATGGCTACACCTTC.

The chain carries TRBV27 and TRBJ2-4; D remains unclear. V lost 2 bases and J lost 1, with 6 bases in between. The CDR3 consists of 14 residues. In germline, CDR1 is MNHEY, CDR2 SMNVEV (reference sequence). The CDR3 DNA follows: TGTGCCAGCAGTTTAGTGGGGGCCAAAAACATTCAGTACTTC. Protein product: CASSLVGAKNIQYF.

This clone was recorded once. V is TRBV2 and J is TRBJ2-4, with D possibly being TRBD1 (5 bases). Germline CDR1 is SNHLY and CDR2 is FYNNEI. The CDR3 covers 12 residues. V was cut by 7 bases and J by 8 bases, with 12 bases left in between. In nucleotides, the CDR3 is TGTGCCAGCATCGATGAAGGGGACATTCAGTACTTC. This sequence encodes CASIDEGDIQYF.

The chain links TRBV24-1 to TRBJ2-5; the match to TRBD1 covers 7 bases. CDR3 size: 15 residues. V gave up 4 bases and J gave up 2 bases; unmatched junction bases: 6. Germline lookup yields CDR1 KGHDR and CDR2 SFDVKD. For the CDR3, the DNA is TGTGCCACCAGTGACCCGGGACAGCCTCAAGAGACCCAGTACTTC. It specifies CATSDPGQPQETQYF.

This rearrangement joins TRBV5-4 to TRBJ2-2, with D possibly TRBD2 on 6 matching bases. The germline V and J ends were trimmed by 4 bases and 4 bases, with 11 bases remaining between them. This CDR3 is built from 14 residues. Germline values: CDR1 SGHNT, CDR2 YYREEE (reference sequence). CDR3 in amino acids: CASSTGVVTGELFF. CDR3 DNA: TGTGCCAGCAGCACGGGGGTAGTCACCGGGGAGCTGTTTTTT.

The V call is TRBV3-1 (or the pseudogene TRBV3-2), the J call TRBJ1-1; D is uncertain. V was cut by 0 bases and J by 1 base, with 6 bases left in between. The CDR3 has 14 residues. Germline CDR1 reads LGHDT; CDR2 reads YNNKEL (reference sequence). The CDR3: CASSQDIQNTEAFF. The CDR3 coding sequence is TGTGCCAGCAGCCAAGATATCCAGAACACTGAAGCTTTCTTT.

V is TRBV5-6 and J is TRBJ2-1; the D call may be TRBD1 or TRBD2 (5 bases each). This CDR3 has 13 amino acids. The germline V and J ends were trimmed by 1 base and 10 bases, with 12 bases remaining between them. Looked up from germline, CDR1 is SGHDT and CDR2 is YYEEEE. CDR3 sequence reads: CASSLRGNMEQFF. In DNA form, the CDR3 reads TGTGCCAGCAGCTTGCGGGGCAACATGGAGCAGTTCTTC.